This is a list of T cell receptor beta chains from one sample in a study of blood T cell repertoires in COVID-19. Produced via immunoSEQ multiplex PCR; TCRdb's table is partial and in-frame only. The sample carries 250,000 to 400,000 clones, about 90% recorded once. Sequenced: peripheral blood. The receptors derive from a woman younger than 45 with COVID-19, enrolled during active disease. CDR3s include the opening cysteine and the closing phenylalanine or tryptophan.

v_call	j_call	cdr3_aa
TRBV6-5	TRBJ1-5	CASRSTPYSNQPQHF
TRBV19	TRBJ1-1	CASSIFTWTGGLTSTEAFF
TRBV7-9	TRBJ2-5	CASSSPGTGVQETQYF
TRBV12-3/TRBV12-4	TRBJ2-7	CASSWGVDYEQYF
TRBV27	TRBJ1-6	CASSIQQGILAPLHF
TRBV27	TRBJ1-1	CASSNRGFEAFF
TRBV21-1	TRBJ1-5	CASSGTGGSNQPQHF
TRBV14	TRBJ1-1	CASSQLDRENTEAFF
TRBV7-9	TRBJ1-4	CASSLGWDTEKLFF
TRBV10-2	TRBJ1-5	CASSDQGDRNQPQHF
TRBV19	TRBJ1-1	CRAGNTEAFF
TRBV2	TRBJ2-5	CASSANSRGRETQYF
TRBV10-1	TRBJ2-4	CASRIGGWGNIQYF
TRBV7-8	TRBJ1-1	CASSLTGNTEAFF
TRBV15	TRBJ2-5	CATSNLPGETQYF
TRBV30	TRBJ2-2	CAWGQGNTGELFF
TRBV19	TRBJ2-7	CASSIRQGSSYEQYF
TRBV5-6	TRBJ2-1	CASSFRTGSYNEQFF
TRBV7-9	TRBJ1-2	CASSLSTGGNGYTF
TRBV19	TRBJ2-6	CASRRRGGTGANVLTF
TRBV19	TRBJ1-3	CASTWDISVPGNTIYF
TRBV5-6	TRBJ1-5	CASSLGQRNQPQHF